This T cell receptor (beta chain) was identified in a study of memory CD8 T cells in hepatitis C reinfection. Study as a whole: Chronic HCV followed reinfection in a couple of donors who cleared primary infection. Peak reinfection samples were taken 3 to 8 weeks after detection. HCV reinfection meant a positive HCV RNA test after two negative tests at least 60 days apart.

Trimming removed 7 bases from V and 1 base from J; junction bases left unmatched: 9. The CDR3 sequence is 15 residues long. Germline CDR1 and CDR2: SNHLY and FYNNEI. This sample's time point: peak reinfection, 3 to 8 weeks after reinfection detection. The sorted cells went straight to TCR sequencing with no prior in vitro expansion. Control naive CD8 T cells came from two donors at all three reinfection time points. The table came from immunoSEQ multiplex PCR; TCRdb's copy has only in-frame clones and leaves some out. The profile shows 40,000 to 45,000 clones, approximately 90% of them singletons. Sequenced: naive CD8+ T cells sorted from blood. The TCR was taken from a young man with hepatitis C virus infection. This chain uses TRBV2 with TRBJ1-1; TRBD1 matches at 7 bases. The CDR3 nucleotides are TGTGCCAGCACTGGAGGGGGACAGAGGAACACTGAAGCTTTCTTT. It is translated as CASTGGGQRNTEAFF. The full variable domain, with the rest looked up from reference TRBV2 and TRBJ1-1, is EPEVTQTPSHQVTQMGQEVILRCVPISNHLYFYWYRQILGQKVEFLVSFYNNEISEKSEIFDDQFSVERPDGSNFTLKIRSTKLEDSAMYFCASTGGGQRNTEAFFGQGTRLTVV.